These 13 T cell receptor beta chains were all obtained from the same sample, sequenced in a study of T cell responses to AZD1222 COVID-19 vaccine. Clones were sequenced by immunoSEQ multiplex PCR, and TCRdb holds only the in-frame ones, with some missing. The sample shows roughly 130,000 clones, 88% of them seen only once. Sequences were derived from peripheral blood, sampled on day 0 of MenACWY control vaccination. All receptors come from an adult in good health.

In its sample, this clone was seen a few times. The V gene is TRBV6-1, the J gene TRBJ1-1; 8 nucleotides align to TRBD1. J was trimmed by 3 bases and V by 3 bases; bases with no gene match: 3. Germline V gives CDR1 MNHNS, CDR2 SASEGT. This CDR3 is 14 amino acids long. CDR3 amino acids: CASSEQGAYTEAFF. The CDR3 region has the DNA TGTGCCAGCAGTGAGCAGGGGGCTTACACTGAAGCTTTCTTT.

The chain is built from TRBV30 and TRBJ1-5; TRBD1 is a possible D gene (6 bases). V shed 2 bases and J shed 1 base, with 9 bases lying between them. The CDR3 runs 14 residues. Per germline, CDR1 GTSNPN and CDR2 SVGIG (reference sequence). Here the CDR3 DNA reads TGTGCCTGGAGTCGAGGGGGAAGCAATCAGCCCCAGCATTTT. Residues: CAWSRGGSNQPQHF.

This clone was seen just once. Because the CDR3's place on the DNA is in doubt, the DNA is left out and the CDR3 is given as listed by TCRdb. The V call is TRBV19, the J call TRBJ2-7; the table calls TRBD2, which could not be checked here. Termini included, the CDR3 measures 14 amino acids. The germline V gene has CDR1 LNHDA and CDR2 SQIVND (reference sequence). The CDR3: CASTSGLASYEQYF.

V gene TRBV23-1 combines with J gene TRBJ2-7; D not resolved. TRBV23-1 is an ORF for which the function is uncertain. The CDR3 is 16 residues long. V was clipped by 6 bases and J by 1 base, with 19 bases between them. CDR3 amino acids: CASSPDLSERSYEQYF. CDR3 bases: TGCGCCAGCAGCCCGGACCTATCCGAGAGGTCCTACGAGCAGTACTTC.

The chain couples TRBV18 to TRBJ1-4; D gene uncertain. The germline V gene encodes CDR1 KGHSH and CDR2 LQKENI. The CDR3 covers 14 residues. The V end lost 2 bases, the J end lost 3 bases, and 7 bases lay between the germline ends. DNA of the CDR3: TGTGCCAGCTCACCAGGGTCGGCTAATGAAAAACTGTTTTTT. It encodes CASSPGSANEKLFF.

The CDR3 DNA reads as TGTGCCAGCAGCCAAGACTGGCGGGAGGGCCGAGAGCAGTTCTTC. Translated, it gives CASSQDWREGREQFF. The chain combines TRBV3-1 (or the pseudogene TRBV3-2) with TRBJ2-1; 9 nucleotides line up with TRBD2. This CDR3 has 15 amino acids. J lost 10 bases, V lost 0 bases, and 7 bases had no gene match. The V gene's germline CDR1 is LGHDT and CDR2 YNNKEL (reference sequence).

The chain has TRBV28 and TRBJ1-2; a weak D match, TRBD1 (5 bases). V lost 3 bases and J 14 bases, leaving 19 bases between the germline ends. Looked up from germline, CDR1 is MDHEN and CDR2 is SYDVKM. This CDR3 comprises 13 residues. The chain's CDR3 is CASSLGDAMAWTF. In nucleotides, the CDR3 is TGTGCCAGCAGTTTGGGGGATGCTATGGCTTGGACCTTC.

This clone came up a few times. The chain carries TRBV7-3 and TRBJ1-1; D unclear. Germline V gives CDR1 SGHTA, CDR2 FQGTGA. Trimming stripped 3 bases from V and 4 bases from J, with 24 bases between. The CDR3 has 18 amino acids. In DNA form, the CDR3 reads TGTGCCAGCAGCTTGTCGGCCGTGGGGATTCGGGGAGGCACTGAAGCTTTCTTT. Its protein product is CASSLSAVGIRGGTEAFF.

The chain recombines TRBV4-1 with TRBJ2-3; TRBD2 aligns across 12 bases. Looked up from germline, CDR1 is MGHRA and CDR2 is YSYEKL. This CDR3 is 16 amino acids long. V lost 5 bases to trimming and J lost 7 bases; unmatched junction nucleotides: 10. The CDR3 sequence is CASSVYGLAGINTQYF. CDR3 nucleotides: TGCGCCAGCAGCGTGTACGGACTAGCGGGAATAAATACGCAGTATTTT.

This rearrangement joins TRBV5-1 to TRBJ1-1, with D maybe TRBD1 (6 bases). Germline V gene sequence: CDR1 SGHRS, CDR2 YFSETQ. Trimming removed 7 bases from V and 0 bases from J, with 7 bases in between. The CDR3 sequence is 12 residues long. CDR3 residues: CASGGMNTEAFF. CDR3 DNA: TGCGCCAGCGGGGGCATGAACACTGAAGCTTTCTTT.

The chain couples TRBV2 to TRBJ1-1; D gene uncertain. V was clipped by 9 bases and J by 8 bases, with 16 bases between them. This CDR3 spans 12 amino acids. The germline V gene encodes CDR1 SNHLY and CDR2 FYNNEI. The CDR3 DNA follows: TGTGCCAGTTACGGAGGGCATTTGGAAGCTTTCTTT. Protein product: CASYGGHLEAFF. The full variable domain, with the rest looked up from reference TRBV2 and TRBJ1-1, is EPEVTQTPSHQVTQMGQEVILRCVPISNHLYFYWYRQILGQKVEFLVSFYNNEISEKSEIFDDQFSVERPDGSNFTLKIRSTKLEDSAMYFCASYGGHLEAFFGQGTRLTVV.

Here the CDR3 reads CASTAARGAGETQYF. CDR3 nucleotide sequence: TGCGCCAGCACCGCCGCCCGGGGGGCGGGAGAGACCCAGTACTTC. The chain combines TRBV5-1 with TRBJ2-5; D perhaps matches TRBD2 (7 bases). Germline loops: CDR1 SGHRS, CDR2 YFSETQ. The germline V and J ends were trimmed by 6 bases and 4 bases, with 19 bases remaining between them. The CDR3 is 15 residues long.

This chain connects TRBV28 to TRBJ1-2, with D possibly being TRBD1 (6 bases). The ends were cut back, 3 bases at V and 2 bases at J, with 10 bases in the middle. Germline loops: CDR1 MDHEN, CDR2 SYDVKM. The CDR3 contains 14 residues. The CDR3 DNA reads as TGTGCCAGCAGTTTTTCTGACAGGAACTATGGCTACACCTTC. This codes for CASSFSDRNYGYTF.